This T cell receptor (beta chain) is drawn from a study of T cells in Graves' hyperthyroidism and ophthalmopathy. The source material, RNA transcripts, was used to amplify TCR beta CDR3 regions. HTBI primers were employed in a first-round RT-PCR of the TCR CDR3. Each CDR3 protein gets one entry after TCRdb re-called the multiplex PCR reads with MiXCR. The sample has about half a million distinct CDR3 sequences, roughly 24% seen once. This clonotype was seen only a few times. The sequenced material came from blood. The receptor comes from a woman in her twenties or thirties with Graves' ophthalmopathy.

The CDR3: CASGSQVQYEQYF. CDR3 nucleotides: TGTGCGTCGGGCAGCCAAGTACAATACGAGCAGTACTTC. This chain uses TRBV10-3 with TRBJ2-7, with no clear D. The CDR3 is 13 amino acids. The germline CDR1 and CDR2 sequences are ENHRY and SYGVKD.